These T cell receptor beta chains were read from a single sample in a study of blood T cells in healthy people across ages. One entry per CDR3 protein, called by TCRdb with MiXCR from the 5' RACE reads. Here the sample spans roughly 1,000,000 distinct CDR3 sequences, approximately 26% being singletons. This same sample was also taken into another study, of T cells of mothers and their children.

Sequencing was performed on blood. These receptors all stem from a girl aged 2-10 years in good health. The CDR3 runs from the conserved cysteine through the conserved F or W. Some rows have no size entry. The others give once, few or many, or a class for an expanded clone.

V,size,CDR3
TRBV25-1,few,CASSDKGGQHTGELFF
TRBV6-6,.,CASSWRREGPDTQYF
TRBV11-2,.,CASSFVAGVSEQYF
TRBV2,.,CASINPRQGAYEQYF
TRBV28,.,CASSLYWEETQYF
TRBV28,.,CASSLLGLGFGGNEQFF
TRBV7-2,few,CASSLSGLTICNEQFF
TRBV12-3/TRBV12-4,.,CASSPWDRECNSPLHF
TRBV28,few,CASTLPDQPQHF
TRBV5-1,many,CASSTSNEQFF
TRBV20-1,.,CSAREGIPFYGYTF
TRBV4-1,.,CASSQDQVAGVGEQYF
TRBV4-1,.,CASSQVSGRSGEQYF
TRBV9,.,CASSAALAGSTDTQYF
TRBV28,.,CASSLFPGDSYEQYF
TRBV10-3,.,CAISDTGTRDREFF
TRBV11-2,few,CASSFARGTSGAYEQFF
TRBV14,few,CASSQSPYEQCF
TRBV29-1,.,CSVEGHPSNEQFF
TRBV7-2,many,CASSPVHAHTQYF
TRBV11-3,few,CASRLPDWPYEQYF
TRBV12-3/TRBV12-4,few,CASRARGSSYNEQFF
TRBV6-4,few,CASSDRFTDTQYF
TRBV12-3/TRBV12-4,.,CASSLSGGYETQYF
TRBV4-1,few,CASSQDPLGSHSTDTQYF
TRBV5-5,.,CASSSGPVLWEQYF
TRBV9,few,CASSPGQGWTEQFF
TRBV4-1,few,CASSQGGQSSYNEQFF
TRBV3-1,.,CASSPNRASSDYGYTF
TRBV16,few,CASSDRAAKNIQYF
TRBV3-1,.,CASSHGAGVSQETQYF
TRBV7-9,.,CASSQRIGEGTYEQYF